The source of this T cell receptor (beta chain) is a study of response to subunit inactivated influenza vaccine. In germline, CDR1 is LNHDA, CDR2 SQIVND (reference sequence). The CDR3 extends over 14 amino acids. The V gene end was trimmed by 3 bases and the J gene end by 9 bases; junction bases not matched to a gene: 4. MiXCR, applied by TCRdb to the RT-PCR reads, yields one record per CDR3 protein. Of more than 550,000 distinct CDR3 sequences listed, around 11% are singletons. This clonotype appeared a few times. Its antigen remains unknown. Whole-study results and caveats: After each seasonal influenza vaccination, few new T cells are recruited, the authors suggested.

This sample also belongs to another study, concerning T cells expressing NK-cell markers. That study reports: TCR beta cDNA was made by 5'RACE template switching with UMIs. In several experiments, sorting was restricted to alpha-beta TCR T cells by an anti-gamma-delta TCR antibody. Dominant NKG2C+ clonotype frequencies of 1.0-7.0% of CD8+ T cells were measured in about 6 donors. Evidence did not settle whether expanded NKG2C+ T cell clones targeted HCMV.

The sample in question was PBMCs from blood, obtained on the day of vaccination. The receptor was derived from a man over 45 who received an inactivated influenza vaccine. The rearrangement uses TRBV19 and TRBJ2-1; TRBD2 matches at 11 bases. The CDR3 DNA reads TGTGCCAGTAGTATTTTAGCGGGAGGGCCTGAGCAGTTCTTC. Its protein product is CASSILAGGPEQFF.